At least ten counts were recorded for the clone carrying this T cell receptor (beta chain). Its target is not known. Amplified material comprised TCR beta CDR3 regions derived from RNA transcripts. HTBI primers primed a first-round RT-PCR, and a second-round multiplex PCR followed. MiXCR was run by TCRdb on the multiplex PCR reads, yielding one entry per CDR3 protein. The data contain a few hundred thousand distinct CDR3 sequences, approximately 37% of them singletons. Germline CDR1 reads MNHEY; CDR2 reads SVGAGI. With 5 bases removed from V and 0 bases from J, the gap between germline ends came to 8 bases. The CDR3 spans 15 residues. These data are taken from a study of Graves' ophthalmopathy and Graves' hyperthyroidism. Study-wide results and caveats: The authors also found most expanded thyroid clonotypes above 0.001 frequency in blood.

Material: peripheral blood or thyroid tissue (not recorded which). This clonotype was obtained from an adult man with Graves' hyperthyroidism. This chain links TRBV6-5 with TRBJ1-6; TRBD1 is a possible D gene (5 bases). CDR3 loop: CASSQGGSYNSPLHF. The CDR3 nucleotides read TGTGCCAGCAGTCAGGGTGGCTCCTATAATTCACCCCTCCACTTT.